The clone carrying this T cell receptor beta chain was found a few times. Antigen: not known. The data originate from a study of cytomegalovirus exposure and HLA in healthy donors. On the study more broadly: A prior analysis found 100 million to 140 million unique TCR beta sequences from 150 million to 200 million T cells. Study-level results: Sequencing depth roughly uniform across donors was assumed in presence/absence analyses. Trimming of TCR beta V- and J-genes showed a link, identified in a later analysis, to a missense DCLRE1C variant.

Amplification used 60 Vbeta primers and 13 Jbeta primers. The assay was immunoSEQ multiplex PCR, and TCRdb's table has in-frame clones only and misses some. The table lists 100,000 or so clones, around 70% of them singletons. The ends lost 1 base at V and 7 bases at J; junction bases unmatched: 8. Germline loops: CDR1 SGHRS, CDR2 YFSETQ. This CDR3 region has 16 residues. The sample comprised PBMCs. This chain connects TRBV5-1 to TRBJ2-1; 10 nucleotides agree with TRBD2. The sequence came from a man aged 40-50 years in good health and CMV-seronegative. CDR3 nucleotide sequence: TGCGCCAGCAGCTTGAGGTCCAGCGGGGGGGGGAATGAGCAGTTCTTC. Amino acid sequence: CASSLRSSGGGNEQFF.